The TCR beta chain described here comes from a study of blood T cell repertoires in COVID-19 (TCRdb year 2020). About the investigation overall: Samples from collaborators originated in the United States, Italy and Spain and spanned both the acute and convalescent phases of COVID-19. The prospective study material was composed of cDNA or gDNA derived from T cells, B-cell-depleted T cells, or PBMCs. The dataset comprised deeply sampled blood TCRbeta repertoires from subjects exposed to, actively infected with, or recovered from COVID-19. The repertoires were released in a freely available public database intended as a resource for research on the immune response to SARS-CoV-2. Samples were obtained from the ongoing ImmuneRACE study (first 160 participants) and from approximately 1,200 subjects provided by 6 global collaborators. The sample metadata nearly always contained a de-identified subject ID, COVID-19 status, age in years and sex. Where available, HLA class I and class II types were obtained from metadata supplied by the sample provider rather than from assay-based typing. General findings and caveats noted by the study authors: Clinical and demographic metadata were provided uncurated, with the amount varying by source and participant.

The immunoSEQ Assay, a bias-controlled multiplex PCR, was used to amplify TCRbeta CDR3 regions from genomic DNA. The study's own analysis went as follows. Within the assay, amplification of reference gene primers was used to estimate how many nucleated cells each sample contained. To quantify the absolute abundance of each unique TCRbeta CDR3 rearrangement, sequence reads were collapsed and filtered. For each sample, productive Simpson clonality was calculated by taking the square root of Simpson's diversity index across productive rearrangements. In its TCRdb copy, this immuneACCESS table keeps in-frame sequences only and misses some clones. Where compared with another copy, unresolved V genes explain less than half of these, and the others have no known cause. V and J calls and clone size follow that table, whereas D and trimming were derived from the DNA. The sample table shows 53,000 or so clones, and around 79% are seen once. Of the sample, around 43% is held by the ten largest clones.

Via the germline V gene, CDR1 is SGHTA and CDR2 FQGNSA. Including cysteine and phenylalanine, the CDR3 has 14 amino acids. CDR3 DNA only is kept here, 42 bases in frame from base 1. The junction carries 8 bases between V and J, which are trimmed by 3 bases and 0 bases respectively. Each collaborating institution followed its own protocols to collect whole blood in K2EDTA tubes. For TCRbeta analysis, collaborator samples were shipped as frozen whole blood, as isolated PBMCs, or as DNA extracted from either sample type. Notes on this clone: The antigen it binds to is not known. Nothing much larger sits one base from this clone, and base qualities are not available.

The chain is encoded by TRBV7-2 joined to TRBJ1-1; D gene: possibly TRBD1, on 5 matching bases. The receptor comes from a man between 65 and 85 years old with active or convalescent COVID-19. Sequencing was done on a sample of peripheral blood. The nucleotides read TGTGCCAGCAGCTTGCTAGGGGTGAACACTGAAGCTTTCTTT. This sequence encodes CASSLLGVNTEAFF.